The T cell receptor (beta chain) described here comes from a study of Ad26.COV2.S vaccination and SARS-CoV-2 variants. Stated treatment: around 19 received Ad26.COV2.S at low or high dose, single or two shots; about 5 received placebo; per-sample allocation not given. Samples analyzed were those drawn on day 63 after the first vaccine or placebo injection. Boston hosted the donor, who was an adult aged 18-55 years. Between the trimmed V and J ends, which lost 3 bases and 7 bases, there was a span of 5 bases. This CDR3 is 12 amino acids long. The germline V gene encodes CDR1 SGDLS and CDR2 YYNGEE. Assay: immunoSEQ multiplex PCR; the TCRdb copy retains only in-frame clones and omits some. This sample has approximately 400,000 clones, with 83% found just once.

Sequences were derived from peripheral blood, sampled in a trial of Ad26.COV2.S vaccine versus placebo. The rearrangement uses TRBV9 and TRBJ1-6, with D tentatively TRBD1 (5 bases). This clonotype was obtained from a person aged 18 to 65 who received the Ad26.COV2.S COVID-19 vaccine or a placebo. CDR3 sequence reads: CASSGQNSPLHF. CDR3 bases: TGTGCCAGCAGCGGACAGAATTCACCCCTCCACTTT.